The rows below give T cell receptor beta chains drawn from one sample of a study of cytomegalovirus exposure and HLA in healthy donors. This table comes from immunoSEQ multiplex PCR, and its TCRdb copy is limited to in-frame clones, with some not included. The sample includes under 55,000 clones, around 72% of them seen just once. Material for sequencing was PBMCs. The receptors here all came from a man aged 18 to 30 in good health and CMV-seronegative. The CDR3 runs from the conserved cysteine through the conserved F or W.

j_call: TRBJ1-1; v_call: TRBV6-1; cdr3_aa: CASSGVLNTEAFF
j_call: TRBJ2-1; v_call: TRBV5-1; cdr3_aa: CASTLAGATHYEQFF
j_call: TRBJ2-7; v_call: TRBV27; cdr3_aa: CASSPPVSYEQYF
j_call: TRBJ2-3; v_call: TRBV2; cdr3_aa: CASRILAGFTDTQYF
j_call: TRBJ2-3; v_call: TRBV29-1; cdr3_aa: CSAGGTGSNTQYF
j_call: TRBJ2-3; v_call: TRBV7-9; cdr3_aa: CASSLGTAGLDTQYF
j_call: TRBJ1-2; v_call: TRBV10-3; cdr3_aa: CAISPNSDGYTF
j_call: TRBJ2-3; v_call: TRBV7-8; cdr3_aa: CATAGGRNTQYF
j_call: TRBJ1-1; v_call: TRBV30; cdr3_aa: CAWSELRGQGIDTEAFF
j_call: TRBJ2-3; v_call: TRBV15; cdr3_aa: CATSRDSFTDTQYF